This T cell receptor beta chain was retrieved from a study of Graves' ophthalmopathy and Graves' hyperthyroidism. Study as a whole: The study drew peripheral blood at initial diagnosis, before any treatment.

CDR3 regions of TCR beta were amplified from RNA transcripts. The first round was an RT-PCR with HTBI primers, and the second round was a multiplex PCR. TCRdb reprocessed the multiplex PCR reads via MiXCR and lists one record per CDR3 protein. This table holds hundreds of thousands of distinct CDR3 sequences, about 40% found once. Diagnosis relied on clinical symptoms, serum thyroxine, TRAb, thyroid ultrasound and orbital computed tomography. The starting material, approximately 10 ml of fresh peripheral blood, provided the PBMCs. This clonotype has only a few counts. Antigen unknown. The study's findings and limits: Detection in blood was also observed for most expanded thyroid clonotypes above 0.001 frequency.

Sequenced: peripheral blood. This TCR was recovered from an adult man with Graves' ophthalmopathy.

The CDR3 reads CAWRRQVNTEAFF. The CDR3 DNA reads TGTGCCTGGCGACGACAGGTTAACACTGAAGCTTTCTTT. The J gene is TRBJ1-1, the V gene TRBV19; a weak D match, TRBD1 (6 bases). V was trimmed by 11 bases and J by 2 bases, leaving 15 bases between them. CDR1 and CDR2 (germline): LNHDA, SQIVND (reference sequence). CDR3 size: 13 residues.